These T cell receptor beta chains were read from a single sample in a study of blood T cell repertoires in COVID-19. Measured with immunoSEQ multiplex PCR; TCRdb has only the in-frame clones, and not every one. Among some 24,000 clones listed, about 88% were seen once. The material sequenced was peripheral blood. The origin of the receptors is a man aged 65-85 years with COVID-19, enrolled during active disease. Each CDR3 is given with its conserved first and last residue. A D gene is named only where the DNA matches it firmly. The size entry is marked missing in some rows and otherwise reads once, few, many or a size class.

- | TRBJ1-4 | - | TRBV9 | CASGPGAATNEKLFF | TGTGCCAGCGGTCCGGGTGCTGCAACTAATGAAAAACTGTTTTTT
- | TRBJ1-2 | - | TRBV7-6 | CASSLGQDYGYTF | TGTGCCAGCAGCTTAGGACAGGACTATGGCTACACCTTC
- | TRBJ1-1 | - | TRBV29-1 | CSVEEPPRSAFF | TGCAGCGTTGAGGAGCCTCCTCGATCAGCTTTCTTT
TRBD1 | TRBJ1-2 | once | TRBV6-5 | CASSWTGQAGGYTF | TGTGCCAGCAGCTGGACAGGCCAGGCGGGGGGCTACACCTTC
- | TRBJ1-1 | - | TRBV27 | CASSSAGTEAFF | TGTGCCAGCAGCAGTGCTGGCACTGAAGCTTTCTTT
- | TRBJ2-1 | - | TRBV5-6 | CASSPEGGATYNEQFF | TGTGCCAGCAGCCCGGAGGGGGGGGCCACCTACAATGAGCAGTTCTTC
- | TRBJ1-1 | - | TRBV5-4 | CASSLMTEAFF | TGTGCCAGCAGCCTTATGACTGAAGCTTTCTTT
TRBD1 | TRBJ1-1 | - | TRBV13 | CASSLYTGGYAEAFF | TGTGCCAGCAGCTTATATACAGGGGGCTACGCTGAAGCTTTCTTT
- | TRBJ1-6 | - | TRBV11-2 | CASSLDLRGPLHF | TGTGCCAGCAGCTTAGACCTCAGGGGACCCCTCCACTTT
- | TRBJ1-2 | - | TRBV3-1/TRBV3-2 | CASSPELGAGDYGYTF | TGTGCCAGCAGCCCAGAGTTGGGAGCAGGGGACTATGGCTACACCTTC
TRBD1 | TRBJ2-7 | - | TRBV6-2/TRBV6-3 | CASSTRGTGSNEQYF | TGTGCCAGCAGCACGCGGGGGACAGGGTCCAACGAGCAGTACTTC
TRBD2 | TRBJ2-5 | - | TRBV29-1 | CAGGGRAVETQYF | TGCGCGGGGGGCGGGAGGGCCGTAGAGACCCAGTACTTC
- | TRBJ1-1 | - | TRBV7-8 | CATNSPHGNTEAFF | TGTGCCACCAACAGTCCCCATGGGAACACTGAAGCTTTCTTT
TRBD2 | TRBJ2-5 | - | TRBV7-2 | CASSSRTSGGPGTQYF | TGTGCCAGCAGCTCCCGGACTAGCGGGGGGCCGGGGACCCAGTACTTC